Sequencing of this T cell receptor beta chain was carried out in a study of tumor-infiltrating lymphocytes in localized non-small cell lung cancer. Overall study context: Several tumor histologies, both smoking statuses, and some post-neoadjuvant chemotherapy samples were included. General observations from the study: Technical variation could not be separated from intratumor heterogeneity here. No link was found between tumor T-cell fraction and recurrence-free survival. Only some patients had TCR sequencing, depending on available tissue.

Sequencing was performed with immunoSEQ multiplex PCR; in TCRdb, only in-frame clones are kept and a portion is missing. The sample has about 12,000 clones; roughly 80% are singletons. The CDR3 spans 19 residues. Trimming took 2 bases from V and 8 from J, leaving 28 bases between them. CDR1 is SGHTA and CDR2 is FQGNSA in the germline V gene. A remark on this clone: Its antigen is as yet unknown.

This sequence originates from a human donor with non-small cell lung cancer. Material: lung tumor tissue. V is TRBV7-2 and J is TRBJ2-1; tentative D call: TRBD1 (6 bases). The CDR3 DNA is TGTGCCAGCAGCTTAAGGGGCTCGGGGACACCACAACGAAGGTATGAGCAGTTCTTC. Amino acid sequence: CASSLRGSGTPQRRYEQFF.